A selection of T cell receptor beta chains follows, all from one sample in a study of blood T cell repertoires in COVID-19. Libraries were prepared by immunoSEQ multiplex PCR; TCRdb keeps only in-frame clonotypes and omits some of them. Of about 130,000 clones listed, about 80% are singletons. The sequenced sample consisted of peripheral blood. The receptors shown here come from a woman at least 80 years old with acute or convalescent COVID-19. CDR3s include the opening cysteine and the closing phenylalanine or tryptophan.

>TRBJ2-6|TRBV5-6
CASSPLSGANVLTF
>TRBJ1-5|TRBV12-3/TRBV12-4
CASSLTTYQPQHF
>TRBJ2-3|TRBV7-2
CASSWTSGTDTQYF
>TRBJ1-1|TRBV5-6
CASSLTGGFTEAFF
>TRBJ2-2|TRBV5-8
CASSLAGTLNTGELFF
>TRBJ1-3|TRBV2
CASEVGDSGNTIYF
>TRBJ1-1|TRBV7-3
CASSLLAIRGTEAFF
>TRBJ1-5|TRBV3-1/TRBV3-2
CASSQDGADQPQHF
>TRBJ2-3|TRBV9
CASSRNPTGTADTQYF
>TRBJ2-3|TRBV29-1
CSVRQRGGKSDTQYF
>TRBJ2-1|TRBV7-6
CASSATGGVHNEQFF
>TRBJ1-2|TRBV6-4
CASVAPGGGYTF
>TRBJ1-4|TRBV5-6
CASSEARGATNEKLFF
>TRBJ2-7|TRBV7-9
CASSNGQAHEQYF
>TRBJ1-1|TRBV18
CASSYPRPRGTEAFF
>TRBJ2-2|TRBV3-1/TRBV3-2
CASSTFGTGATGELFF
>TRBJ1-5|TRBV7-2
CASSASRVYSNQPQHF
>TRBJ2-7|TRBV28
CASSLLAVDEQYF
>TRBJ1-2|TRBV28
CASSLTGAKDGYTF
>TRBJ2-5|TRBV6-6
CASSYSSGGYQETQYF
>TRBJ1-5|TRBV7-2
CASSLGLSSNQPQHF
>TRBJ1-2|TRBV15
CATSPGTGDYGYTF
>TRBJ1-5|TRBV10-3
CAISGTVNQPQHF
>TRBJ1-5|TRBV4-1
CASSQSTGKGDQPQHF
>TRBJ1-2|TRBV5-8
CASSSQLTGANYGYTF
>TRBJ2-6|TRBV10-1
CATRTKRDRGRPGANVLTF